The entry below gives a single TCR beta chain sequence along with its context. Its antigen remains undetermined. Gene labels and germline sequences for this entry follow the mouse. From the germline J gene comes the end of the CDR3, since the read stops 4 residues before it. The CDR1 and CDR2 encoded by the germline V gene are NNHDY and SYVADS. Trimming takes 7 bases off V and 3 bases off J; junction bases not matched to a gene: 0. From the cysteine through the phenylalanine, the CDR3 covers 12 amino acids. The DNA has 24 bases, all within the CDR3, and is read from base 1. Cells from pooled mouse cutaneous lymph nodes were stained for CD4, CD8alpha, NKG2D, NKG2ACE and other markers and then sorted on a BD Influx. The data are from a study of CD8+ T cells in alopecia areata (dated by TCRdb to between 2018 and 2020). Study-level background: Skin from C3H/HeJ donors with spontaneous alopecia (roughly 6-12 months old) was grafted onto female C3H/HeJ recipients aged about 7-10 weeks. The study used high-throughput TCRbeta sequencing to examine T cell clonal expansion in alopecia areata, in both the C3H/HeJ mouse model and human patients. On the human side, TCRbeta sequencing was run on scalp tissue and on sorted CD4+ and CD8+ peripheral blood T cells from healthy controls and from alopecia areata patients with either patchy or totalis/universalis disease. Amplification of TCRbeta CDR3 regions was done by immunoSEQ multiplex PCR using 35 Vbeta forward primers and 13 Jbeta reverse primers. Scalp clonality was compared across normal scalp (n=4), patchy alopecia areata scalp (n=8), and alopecia totalis/universalis scalp (n=8). RNA was obtained with the PAXgene miRNA kit for fixed scalp, the miRNeasy kit for PBMCs, and the RNeasy kit for mouse skin.

The library was made by the immunoSEQ multiplex PCR assay. For TCR sequencing, RNA was extracted from every sample and reverse transcribed into cDNA to serve as template. First-strand cDNA was synthesized using SuperScript III with a 2:1 mix of oligo-dT and random hexamers. A synthetic immune receptor repertoire was used to gauge amplification bias, and whatever bias remained was removed computationally. Sequencing of the libraries was done on Illumina HiSeq using 60 bp reads that spanned the CDR3 and were read from J toward V. In the paper's pipeline: Raw reads were preprocessed for error removal, and CDR3 was defined according to IMGT conventions as running from the conserved cysteine to phenylalanine. Clonality was computed by normalizing Shannon entropy by log2 of the number of productive unique TCRs and subtracting the result from 1. Scalp TCRbeta sequences were cross-referenced with sorted blood CD4 and CD8 repertoires so that the CD4 or CD8 identity of scalp clones could be inferred. TCRdb re-hosts the immuneACCESS table, in-frame sequences only. Its copies lack some clones; in the studies checked, an unresolved V gene accounts for under half of them, and the cause for the rest is not known. The V and J calls and clone size come from that table; D and trimming were worked out from the DNA. The sample features around 290,000 clones, and none is a singleton. More than 1% of the sample lies in the top ten.

The paper as a whole reports these results and caveats: TCR sequences shared between patients were less clear than in mice, possibly partly because of HLA diversity in the patient population. Scalp TCR repertoire analysis is complicated because resident alphabeta T cells in normal human skin are also sequenced, whereas mouse skin is dominated by gammadelta T cells. Compared with normal scalp, lesional scalp, particularly in alopecia totalis/universalis, had higher clonality and more expanded CD8+ clones, which suggests antigenic drive.

The clonotype originates from a C3H/HeJ mouse with alopecia areata. Mice in this strain carry MHC haplotype H2-k. In this chain, TRBV13-3 is recombined with TRBJ2-1; TRBD1 fits 8 bases in the junction. Sequenced sample: CD4+ T cells sorted from a lymph node. The CDR3 bases that were read are TGTGCCAGCGGACAGGGCTATGCT. The translation is CASGQGYA. The whole CDR3 sequence reads CASGQGYAEQFF.